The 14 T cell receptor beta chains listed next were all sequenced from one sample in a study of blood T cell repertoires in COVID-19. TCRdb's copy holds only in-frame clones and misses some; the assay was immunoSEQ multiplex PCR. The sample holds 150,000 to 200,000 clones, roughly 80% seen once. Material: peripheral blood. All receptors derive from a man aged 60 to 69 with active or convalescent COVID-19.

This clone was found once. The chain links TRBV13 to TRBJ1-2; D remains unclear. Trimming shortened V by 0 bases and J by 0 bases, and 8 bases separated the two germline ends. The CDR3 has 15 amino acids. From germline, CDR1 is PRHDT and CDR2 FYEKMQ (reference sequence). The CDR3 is CASSLGSLANYGYTF. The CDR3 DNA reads TGTGCCAGCAGCTTAGGATCGCTAGCTAACTATGGCTACACCTTC.

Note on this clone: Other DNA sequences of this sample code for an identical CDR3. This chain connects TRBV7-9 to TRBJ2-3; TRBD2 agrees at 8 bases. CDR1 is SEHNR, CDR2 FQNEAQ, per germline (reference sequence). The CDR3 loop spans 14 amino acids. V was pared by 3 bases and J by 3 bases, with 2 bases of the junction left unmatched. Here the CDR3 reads CASSLTSETDTQYF. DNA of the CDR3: TGTGCCAGCAGCTTGACTAGCGAGACAGATACGCAGTATTTT.

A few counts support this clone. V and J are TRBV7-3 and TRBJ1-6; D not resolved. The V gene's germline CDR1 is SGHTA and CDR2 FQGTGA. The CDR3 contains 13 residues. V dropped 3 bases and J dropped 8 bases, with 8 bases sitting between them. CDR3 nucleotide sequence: TGTGCCAGCAGCTTCACCGGGGATTCACCCCTCCACTTT. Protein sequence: CASSFTGDSPLHF.

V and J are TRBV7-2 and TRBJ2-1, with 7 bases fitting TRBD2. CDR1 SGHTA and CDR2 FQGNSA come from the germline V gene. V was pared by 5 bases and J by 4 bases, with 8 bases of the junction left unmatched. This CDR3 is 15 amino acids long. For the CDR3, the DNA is TGTGCCAGCAGCGCGGGACTACCCGATTACAATGAGCAGTTCTTC. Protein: CASSAGLPDYNEQFF. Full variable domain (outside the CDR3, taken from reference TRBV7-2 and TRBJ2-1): GAGVSQSPSNKVTEKGKDVELRCDPISGHTALYWYRQSLGQGLEFLIYFQGNSAPDKSGLPSDRFSAERTGGSVSTLTIQRTQQEDSAVYLCASSAGLPDYNEQFFGPGTRLTVL.

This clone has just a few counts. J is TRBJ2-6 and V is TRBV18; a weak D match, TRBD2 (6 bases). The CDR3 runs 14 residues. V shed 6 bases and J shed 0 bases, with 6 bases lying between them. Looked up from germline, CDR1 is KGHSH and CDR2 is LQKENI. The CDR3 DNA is TGTGCCAGCTCCGGGGGCTCTGGGGCCAACGTCCTGACTTTC. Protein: CASSGGSGANVLTF.

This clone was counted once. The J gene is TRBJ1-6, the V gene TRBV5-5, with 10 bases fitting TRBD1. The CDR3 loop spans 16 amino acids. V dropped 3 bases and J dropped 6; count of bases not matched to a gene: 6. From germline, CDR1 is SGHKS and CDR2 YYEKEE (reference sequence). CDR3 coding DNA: TGTGCCAGCAGCTGGGTGTGGGACAGGGGTAATTCACCCCTCCACTTT. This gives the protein CASSWVWDRGNSPLHF. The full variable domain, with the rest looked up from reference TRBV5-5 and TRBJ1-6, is DAGVTQSPTHLIKTRGQQVTLRCSPISGHKSVSWYQQVLGQGPQFIFQYYEKEERGRGNFPDRFSARQFPNYSSELNVNALLLGDSALYLCASSWVWDRGNSPLHFGNGTRLTVT.

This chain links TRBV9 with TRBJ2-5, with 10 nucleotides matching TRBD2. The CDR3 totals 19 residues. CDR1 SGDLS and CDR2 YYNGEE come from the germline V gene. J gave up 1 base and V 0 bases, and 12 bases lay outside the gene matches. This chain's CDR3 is CASSVATSGASRPQETQYF. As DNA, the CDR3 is TGTGCCAGCAGCGTAGCTACTAGCGGGGCTAGCCGCCCCCAAGAGACCCAGTACTTC.

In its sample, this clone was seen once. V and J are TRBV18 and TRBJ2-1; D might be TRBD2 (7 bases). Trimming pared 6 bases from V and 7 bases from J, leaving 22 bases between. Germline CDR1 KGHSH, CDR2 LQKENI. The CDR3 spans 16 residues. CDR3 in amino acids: CASSPGGGRASNEQFF. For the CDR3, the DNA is TGTGCCAGCTCCCCTGGGGGGGGCAGGGCTAGTAATGAGCAGTTCTTC.

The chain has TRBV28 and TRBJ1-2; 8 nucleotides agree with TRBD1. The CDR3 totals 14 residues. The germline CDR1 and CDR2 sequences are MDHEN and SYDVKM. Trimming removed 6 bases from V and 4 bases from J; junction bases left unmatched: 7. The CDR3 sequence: CASRDGQGGYGYTF. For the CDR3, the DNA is TGTGCCAGCAGAGACGGACAGGGAGGCTATGGCTACACCTTC.

CDR3 sequence (DNA): TGCGCCAGCAGGGGGGACTACAACACCGGGGAGCTGTTTTTT. This sequence encodes CASRGDYNTGELFF. The chain has TRBV4-3 and TRBJ2-2, with TRBD2 matching over 7 bases. Per the germline V gene, CDR1 is LGHNA and CDR2 is YSLEER. V lost 6 bases and J lost 2; bases outside the gene matches: 3. This CDR3 contains 14 residues.

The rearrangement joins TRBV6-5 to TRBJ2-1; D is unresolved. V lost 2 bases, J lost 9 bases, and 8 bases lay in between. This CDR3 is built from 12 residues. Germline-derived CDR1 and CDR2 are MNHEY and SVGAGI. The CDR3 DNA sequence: TGTGCCAGCAGTTACCCCCACGGTGAGCAGTTCTTC. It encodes CASSYPHGEQFF.

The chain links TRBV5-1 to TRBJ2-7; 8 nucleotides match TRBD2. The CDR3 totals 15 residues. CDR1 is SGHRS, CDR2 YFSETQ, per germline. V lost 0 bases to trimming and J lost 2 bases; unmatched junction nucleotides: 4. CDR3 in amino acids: CASSLGGSGTYEQYF. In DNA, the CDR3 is TGCGCCAGCAGCTTGGGTGGTAGCGGGACCTACGAGCAGTACTTC.

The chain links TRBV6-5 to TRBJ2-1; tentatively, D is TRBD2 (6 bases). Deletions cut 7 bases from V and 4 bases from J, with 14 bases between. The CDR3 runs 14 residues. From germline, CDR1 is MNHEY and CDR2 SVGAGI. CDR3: CASIGTGEYNEQFF. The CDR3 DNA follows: TGTGCCAGCATCGGGACGGGAGAATACAATGAGCAGTTCTTC.

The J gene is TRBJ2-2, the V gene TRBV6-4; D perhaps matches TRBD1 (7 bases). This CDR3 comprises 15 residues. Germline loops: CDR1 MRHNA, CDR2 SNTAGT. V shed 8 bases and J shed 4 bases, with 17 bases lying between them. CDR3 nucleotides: TGTGCCAGCTCCCCCGCTCAGGGGGGCACCGGGGAGCTGTTTTTT. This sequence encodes CASSPAQGGTGELFF.